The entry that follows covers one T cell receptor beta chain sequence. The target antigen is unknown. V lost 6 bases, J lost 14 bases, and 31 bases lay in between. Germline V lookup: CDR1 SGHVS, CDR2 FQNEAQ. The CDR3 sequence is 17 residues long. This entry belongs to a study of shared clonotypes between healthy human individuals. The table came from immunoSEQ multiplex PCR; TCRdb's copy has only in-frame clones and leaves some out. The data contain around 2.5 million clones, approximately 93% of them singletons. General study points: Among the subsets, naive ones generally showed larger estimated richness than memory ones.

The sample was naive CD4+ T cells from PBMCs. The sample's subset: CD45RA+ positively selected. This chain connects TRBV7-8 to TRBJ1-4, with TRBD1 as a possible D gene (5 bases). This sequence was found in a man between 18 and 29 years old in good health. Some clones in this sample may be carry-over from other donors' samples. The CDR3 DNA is TGTGCCAGCAGTTACACCCAGGGCCGATCTTACTCTTGGGGTCTGTTTTTT. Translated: CASSYTQGRSYSWGLFF.